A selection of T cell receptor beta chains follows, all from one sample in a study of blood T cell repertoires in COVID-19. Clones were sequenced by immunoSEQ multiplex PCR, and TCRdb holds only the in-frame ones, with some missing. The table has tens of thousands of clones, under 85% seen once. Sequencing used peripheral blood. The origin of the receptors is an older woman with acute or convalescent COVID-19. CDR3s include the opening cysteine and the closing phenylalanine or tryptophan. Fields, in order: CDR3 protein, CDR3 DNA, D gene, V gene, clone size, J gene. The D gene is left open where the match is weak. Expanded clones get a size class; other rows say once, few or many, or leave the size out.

cdr3_aa: CASAWGPKNIQYF
cdr3_nt: TGTGCCAGCGCCTGGGGGCCGAAAAACATTCAGTACTTC
d_call: .
v_call: TRBV6-5
clone_size: .
j_call: TRBJ2-4

cdr3_aa: CASSRDSIYNEQFF
cdr3_nt: TGTGCCAGCAGCCGGGACAGCATTTACAATGAGCAGTTCTTC
d_call: TRBD1
v_call: TRBV7-3
clone_size: .
j_call: TRBJ2-1

cdr3_aa: CASSLSGQIPNYGYTF
cdr3_nt: TGTGCCAGCAGTTTATCCGGACAGATACCTAACTATGGCTACACCTTC
d_call: .
v_call: TRBV28
clone_size: few
j_call: TRBJ1-2

cdr3_aa: CASSFQDNNEQFF
cdr3_nt: TGCGCCAGCAGCTTCCAAGACAACAATGAGCAGTTCTTC
d_call: .
v_call: TRBV5-1
clone_size: .
j_call: TRBJ2-1

cdr3_aa: CARATRGDTGELFF
cdr3_nt: TGTGCCCGAGCGACCAGGGGTGACACCGGGGAGCTGTTTTTT
d_call: .
v_call: TRBV25-1
clone_size: .
j_call: TRBJ2-2

cdr3_aa: CASSQVQGLYGYTF
cdr3_nt: TGTGCCAGCAGTCAGGTACAGGGGCTCTATGGCTACACCTTC
d_call: TRBD1
v_call: TRBV6-5
clone_size: .
j_call: TRBJ1-2

cdr3_aa: CASSPEGLATDTQYF
cdr3_nt: TGTGCCAGCAGCCCGGAGGGACTAGCTACAGATACGCAGTATTTT
d_call: TRBD2
v_call: TRBV9
clone_size: few
j_call: TRBJ2-3

cdr3_aa: CAYGTGGFEQYF
cdr3_nt: TGTGCGTATGGGACAGGGGGTTTCGAGCAGTACTTC
d_call: TRBD1
v_call: TRBV30
clone_size: .
j_call: TRBJ2-7

cdr3_aa: CASSQGGQSTF
cdr3_nt: TGTGCCAGCAGCCAAGGTGGACAGAGCACTTTC
d_call: .
v_call: TRBV3-1/TRBV3-2
clone_size: .
j_call: TRBJ2-6

cdr3_aa: CASSLSNYGYTF
cdr3_nt: TGTGCCAGCAGCCTCTCTAACTATGGCTACACCTTC
d_call: .
v_call: TRBV9
clone_size: .
j_call: TRBJ1-2

cdr3_aa: CASIGTESGNTIYF
cdr3_nt: TGTGCCAGTATAGGGACTGAATCTGGAAACACCATATATTTT
d_call: .
v_call: TRBV19
clone_size: .
j_call: TRBJ1-3

cdr3_aa: CASSLGVSRDRGIDEQYF
cdr3_nt: TGCGCCAGCAGCTTGGGGGTGTCTCGGGACAGGGGAATCGACGAGCAGTACTTC
d_call: TRBD1
v_call: TRBV5-1
clone_size: .
j_call: TRBJ2-7

cdr3_aa: CASSLDGGYNSPLHF
cdr3_nt: TGTGCCAGCAGCTTAGATGGCGGTTATAATTCACCCCTCCACTTT
d_call: .
v_call: TRBV7-8
clone_size: .
j_call: TRBJ1-6

cdr3_aa: CASSYRDRGPGELFF
cdr3_nt: TGTGCCAGCAGCTATCGGGACAGGGGGCCCGGGGAGCTGTTTTTT
d_call: TRBD1
v_call: TRBV3-1/TRBV3-2
clone_size: once
j_call: TRBJ2-2

cdr3_aa: CASSIGRSRGGQPQHF
cdr3_nt: TGTGCCAGTAGTATAGGAAGGAGCCGAGGGGGACAGCCCCAGCATTTT
d_call: .
v_call: TRBV19
clone_size: .
j_call: TRBJ1-5

cdr3_aa: CASREGGGTYNEQFF
cdr3_nt: TGTGCCAGCAGGGAAGGCGGGGGGACCTACAATGAGCAGTTCTTC
d_call: TRBD2
v_call: TRBV6-6
clone_size: .
j_call: TRBJ2-1

cdr3_aa: CASSLGGRDTETQYF
cdr3_nt: TGCGCCAGCAGCTTAGGGGGTCGGGACACAGAGACCCAGTACTTC
d_call: .
v_call: TRBV5-1
clone_size: .
j_call: TRBJ2-5

cdr3_aa: CASTIPGGNTIYF
cdr3_nt: TGTGCCAGCACCATCCCAGGGGGAAACACCATATATTTT
d_call: .
v_call: TRBV5-8
clone_size: once
j_call: TRBJ1-3

cdr3_aa: CASSTGQGATNEKLFF
cdr3_nt: TGTGCCAGCAGCACCGGACAGGGCGCCACTAATGAAAAACTGTTTTTT
d_call: TRBD1
v_call: TRBV7-9
clone_size: .
j_call: TRBJ1-4

cdr3_aa: CASSLTSTGNTEAFF
cdr3_nt: TGCGCCAGCAGCTTGACATCCACGGGGAACACTGAAGCTTTCTTT
d_call: .
v_call: TRBV5-1
clone_size: .
j_call: TRBJ1-1